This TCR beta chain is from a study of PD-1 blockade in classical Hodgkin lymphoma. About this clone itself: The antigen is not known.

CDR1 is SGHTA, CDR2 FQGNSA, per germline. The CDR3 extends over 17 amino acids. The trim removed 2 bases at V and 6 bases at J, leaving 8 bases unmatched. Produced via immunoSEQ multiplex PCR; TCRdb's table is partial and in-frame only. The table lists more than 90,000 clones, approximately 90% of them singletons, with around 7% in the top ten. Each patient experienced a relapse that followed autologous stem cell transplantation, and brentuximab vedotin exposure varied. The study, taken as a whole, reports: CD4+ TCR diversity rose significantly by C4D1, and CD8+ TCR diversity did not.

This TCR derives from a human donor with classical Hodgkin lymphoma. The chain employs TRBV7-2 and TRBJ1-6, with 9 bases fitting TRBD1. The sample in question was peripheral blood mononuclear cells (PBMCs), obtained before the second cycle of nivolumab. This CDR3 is CASSLSSGQGINSPLHF. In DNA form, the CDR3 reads TGTGCCAGCAGCTTATCTTCGGGACAGGGCATTAATTCACCCCTCCACTTT.